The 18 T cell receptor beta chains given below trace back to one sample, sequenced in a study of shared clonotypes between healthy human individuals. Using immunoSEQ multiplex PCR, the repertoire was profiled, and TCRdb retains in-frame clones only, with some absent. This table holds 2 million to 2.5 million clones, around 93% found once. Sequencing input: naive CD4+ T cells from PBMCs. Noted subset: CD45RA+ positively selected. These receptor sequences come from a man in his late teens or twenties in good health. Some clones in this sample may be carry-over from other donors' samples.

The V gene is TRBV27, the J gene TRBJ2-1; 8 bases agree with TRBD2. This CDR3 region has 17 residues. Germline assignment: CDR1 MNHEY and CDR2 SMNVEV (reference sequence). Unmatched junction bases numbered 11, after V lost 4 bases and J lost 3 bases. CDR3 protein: CASSWSSGRPGYNEQFF. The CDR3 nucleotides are TGTGCCAGCAGTTGGTCCAGCGGGAGACCCGGCTACAATGAGCAGTTCTTC.

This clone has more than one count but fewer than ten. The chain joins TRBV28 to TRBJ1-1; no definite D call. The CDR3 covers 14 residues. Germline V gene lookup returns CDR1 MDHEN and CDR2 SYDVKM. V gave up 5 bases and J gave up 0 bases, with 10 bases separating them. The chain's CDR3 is CASSRPPMNTEAFF. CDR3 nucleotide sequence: TGTGCCAGCAGTCGACCACCCATGAACACTGAAGCTTTCTTT.

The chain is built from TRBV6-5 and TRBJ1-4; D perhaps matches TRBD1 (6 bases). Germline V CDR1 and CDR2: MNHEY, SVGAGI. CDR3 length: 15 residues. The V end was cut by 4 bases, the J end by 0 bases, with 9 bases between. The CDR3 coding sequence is TGTGCCAGCAGTTCCAACAGGGCAACTAATGAAAAACTGTTTTTT. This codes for CASSSNRATNEKLFF.

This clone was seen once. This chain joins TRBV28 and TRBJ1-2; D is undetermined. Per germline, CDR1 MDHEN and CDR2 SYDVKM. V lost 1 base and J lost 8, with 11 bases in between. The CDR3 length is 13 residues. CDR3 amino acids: CASSLFAGWGYTF. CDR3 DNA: TGTGCCAGCAGTTTATTCGCCGGATGGGGCTACACCTTC.

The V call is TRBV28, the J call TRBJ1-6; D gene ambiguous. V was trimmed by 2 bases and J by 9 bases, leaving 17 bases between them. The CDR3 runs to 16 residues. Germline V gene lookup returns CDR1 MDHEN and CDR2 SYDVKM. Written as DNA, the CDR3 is TGTGCCAGCAGTTTAGATCTGGGAGGAAGGATTTCACCCCTCCACTTT. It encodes CASSLDLGGRISPLHF.

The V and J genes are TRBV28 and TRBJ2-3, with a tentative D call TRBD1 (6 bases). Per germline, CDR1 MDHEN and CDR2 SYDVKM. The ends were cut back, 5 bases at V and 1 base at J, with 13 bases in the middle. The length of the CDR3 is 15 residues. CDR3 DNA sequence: TGTGCCAGCAGTCCCCTCTCAGGGGGCACAGATACGCAGTATTTT. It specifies CASSPLSGGTDTQYF.

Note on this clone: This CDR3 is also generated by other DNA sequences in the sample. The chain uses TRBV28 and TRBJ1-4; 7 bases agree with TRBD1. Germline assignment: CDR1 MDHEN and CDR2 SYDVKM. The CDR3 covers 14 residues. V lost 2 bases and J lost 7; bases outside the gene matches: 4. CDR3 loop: CASSLPGGGEKLFF. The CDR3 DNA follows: TGTGCCAGCAGTTTACCAGGGGGAGGTGAAAAACTGTTTTTT.

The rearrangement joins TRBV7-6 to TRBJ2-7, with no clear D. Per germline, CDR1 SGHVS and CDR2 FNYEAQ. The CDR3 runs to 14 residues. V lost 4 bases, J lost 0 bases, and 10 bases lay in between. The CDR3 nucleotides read TGTGCCAGCAGCTCCCCCTCGGACTCCTACGAGCAGTACTTC. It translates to CASSSPSDSYEQYF.

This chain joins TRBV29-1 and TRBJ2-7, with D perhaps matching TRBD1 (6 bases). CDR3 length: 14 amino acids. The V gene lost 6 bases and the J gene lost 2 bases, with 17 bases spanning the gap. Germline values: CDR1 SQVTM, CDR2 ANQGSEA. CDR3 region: CSVLKGGRTYEQYF. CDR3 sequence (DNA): TGCAGCGTCCTGAAAGGGGGACGAACCTACGAGCAGTACTTC.

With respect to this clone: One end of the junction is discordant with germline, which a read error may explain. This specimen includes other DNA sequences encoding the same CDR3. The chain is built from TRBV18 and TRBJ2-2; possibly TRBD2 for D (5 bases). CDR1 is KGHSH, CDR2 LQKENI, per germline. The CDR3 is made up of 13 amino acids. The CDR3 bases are TGTGCCAGCTCACCAATGAACACCGGGGAGTTGTTTTTT. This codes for CASSPMNTGELFF.

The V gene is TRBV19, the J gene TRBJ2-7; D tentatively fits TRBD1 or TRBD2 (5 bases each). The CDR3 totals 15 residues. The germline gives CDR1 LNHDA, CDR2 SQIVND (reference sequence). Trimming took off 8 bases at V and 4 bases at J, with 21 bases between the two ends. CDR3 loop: CASSDEGRLEYEQYF. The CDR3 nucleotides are TGTGCCAGTTCGGACGAGGGACGATTAGAATACGAGCAGTACTTC.

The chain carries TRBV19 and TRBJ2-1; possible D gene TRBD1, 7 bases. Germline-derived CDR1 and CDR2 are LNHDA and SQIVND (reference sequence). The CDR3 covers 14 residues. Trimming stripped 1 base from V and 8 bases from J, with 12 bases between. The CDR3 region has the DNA TGTGCCAGTAGTATAGTTTCAGGGGGGTATGAGCAGTTCTTC. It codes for CASSIVSGGYEQFF.

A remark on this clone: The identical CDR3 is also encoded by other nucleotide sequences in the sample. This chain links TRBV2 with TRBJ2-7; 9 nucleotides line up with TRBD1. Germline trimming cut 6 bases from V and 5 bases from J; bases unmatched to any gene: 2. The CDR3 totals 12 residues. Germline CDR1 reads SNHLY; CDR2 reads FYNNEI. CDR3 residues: CASRDRGDEQYF. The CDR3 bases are TGTGCCAGCAGGGACAGGGGCGACGAGCAGTACTTC.

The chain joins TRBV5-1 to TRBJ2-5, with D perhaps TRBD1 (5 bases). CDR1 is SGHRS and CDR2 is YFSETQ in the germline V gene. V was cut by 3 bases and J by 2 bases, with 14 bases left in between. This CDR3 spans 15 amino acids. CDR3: CASSSNRRLQETQYF. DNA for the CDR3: TGCGCCAGCAGCTCCAACAGGCGCCTACAAGAGACCCAGTACTTC.

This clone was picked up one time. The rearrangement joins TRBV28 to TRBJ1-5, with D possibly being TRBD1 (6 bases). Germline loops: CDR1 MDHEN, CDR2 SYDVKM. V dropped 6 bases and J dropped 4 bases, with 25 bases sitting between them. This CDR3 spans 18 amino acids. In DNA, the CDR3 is TGTGCCAGCAGCGTCAACCTAGTGGCCCGGACAGTGAATCAGCCCCAGCATTTT. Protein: CASSVNLVARTVNQPQHF.

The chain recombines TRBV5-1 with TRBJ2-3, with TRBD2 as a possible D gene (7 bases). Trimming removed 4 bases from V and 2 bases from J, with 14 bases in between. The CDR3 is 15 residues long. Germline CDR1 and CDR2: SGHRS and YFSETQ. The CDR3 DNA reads TGCGCCAGCAGCATGCTAGGGGGGGACACAGATACGCAGTATTTT. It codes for CASSMLGGDTDTQYF.

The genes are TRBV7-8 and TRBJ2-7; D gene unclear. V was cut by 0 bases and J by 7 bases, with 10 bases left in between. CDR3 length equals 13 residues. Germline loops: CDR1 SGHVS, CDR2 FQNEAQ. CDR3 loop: CASSLAKSGEQYF. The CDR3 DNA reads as TGTGCCAGCAGCTTAGCGAAGAGTGGGGAGCAGTACTTC.

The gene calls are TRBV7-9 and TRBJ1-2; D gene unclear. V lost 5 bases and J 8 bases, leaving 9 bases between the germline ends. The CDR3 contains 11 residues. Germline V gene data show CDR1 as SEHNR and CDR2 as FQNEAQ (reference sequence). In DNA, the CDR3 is TGTGCCAGCAGCCCGAAGAGAGGCTACACCTTC. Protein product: CASSPKRGYTF. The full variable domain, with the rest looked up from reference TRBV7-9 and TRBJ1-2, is DTGVSQNPRHKITKRGQNVTFRCDPISEHNRLYWYRQTLGQGPEFLTYFQNEAQLEKSRLLSDRFSAERPKGSFSTLEIQRTEQGDSAMYLCASSPKRGYTFGSGTRLTVV.